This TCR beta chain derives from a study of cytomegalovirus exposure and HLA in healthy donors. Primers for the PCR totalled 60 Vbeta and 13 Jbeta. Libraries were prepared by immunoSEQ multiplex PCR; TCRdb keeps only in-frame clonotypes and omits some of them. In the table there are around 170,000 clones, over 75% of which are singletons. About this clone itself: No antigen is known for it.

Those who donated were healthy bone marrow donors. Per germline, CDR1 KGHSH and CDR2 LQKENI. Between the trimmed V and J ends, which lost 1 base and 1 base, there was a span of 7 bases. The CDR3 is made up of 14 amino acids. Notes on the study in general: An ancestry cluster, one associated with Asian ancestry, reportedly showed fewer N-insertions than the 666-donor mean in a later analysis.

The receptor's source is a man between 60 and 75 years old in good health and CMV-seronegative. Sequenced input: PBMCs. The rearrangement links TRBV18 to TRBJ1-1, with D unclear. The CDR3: CASSPQLENTEAFF. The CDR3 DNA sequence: TGTGCCAGCTCACCACAACTCGAGAACACTGAAGCTTTCTTT.